This T cell receptor (beta chain) was observed in a study of CD8 T cells in Susac syndrome. The study's findings and limits: Maximal CD8+ clonal expansion in Susac was observed within TEMRA cells and among active patients.

This clonotype appeared a few times. The antigen remains undetermined. It was with random hexamers that roughly 0.45 to 1 ug RNA was reverse transcribed. The amplification used immunoSEQ multiplex PCR on TCR beta CDR3; it spanned 54 Vbeta and 13 Jbeta. MiXCR was run by TCRdb on the immunoSEQ multiplex PCR reads, yielding one entry per CDR3 protein. The sample yields under 95,000 distinct CDR3 sequences, approximately 95% seen once. Germline lookup yields CDR1 KGHSH and CDR2 LQKENI. V lost 2 bases and J 4 bases, leaving 3 bases between the germline ends. The CDR3 spans 12 residues. This receptor was taken from a human donor with Susac syndrome. The genes are TRBV18 and TRBJ2-1; unclear D gene. Sequenced material: CD8+ T cells from PBMCs. The CDR3 sequence is CASSPAYNEQFF. CDR3 nucleotide sequence: TGTGCCAGCTCACCAGCGTACAATGAGCAGTTCTTC.